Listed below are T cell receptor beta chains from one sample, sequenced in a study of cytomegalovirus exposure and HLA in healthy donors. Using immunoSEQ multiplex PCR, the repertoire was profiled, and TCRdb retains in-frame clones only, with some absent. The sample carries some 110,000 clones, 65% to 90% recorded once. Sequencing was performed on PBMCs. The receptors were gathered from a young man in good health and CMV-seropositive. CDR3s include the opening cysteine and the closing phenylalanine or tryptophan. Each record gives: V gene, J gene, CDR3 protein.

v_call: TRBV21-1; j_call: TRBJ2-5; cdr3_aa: CASSTQTPLYQETQYF
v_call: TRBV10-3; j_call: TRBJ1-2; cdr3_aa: CALRGQGPYGYTF
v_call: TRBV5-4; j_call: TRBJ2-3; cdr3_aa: CASTPARVMTDTQYF
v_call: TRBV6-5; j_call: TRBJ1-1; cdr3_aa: CASSYSGGDTEAFF
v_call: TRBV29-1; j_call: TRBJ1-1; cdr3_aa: CSVVGGDGLKDTEAFF
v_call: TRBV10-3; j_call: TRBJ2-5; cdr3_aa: CAISDLQGAQETQYF
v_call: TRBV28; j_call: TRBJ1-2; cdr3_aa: CASSLAAQDYGYTF
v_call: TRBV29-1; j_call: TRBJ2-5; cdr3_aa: CSVKGLAGRKETQYF
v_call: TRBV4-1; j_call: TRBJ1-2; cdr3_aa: CASSQETGYGYTF
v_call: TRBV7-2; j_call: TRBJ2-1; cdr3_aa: CASSSSLTGETYNEQFF
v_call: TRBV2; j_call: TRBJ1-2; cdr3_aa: CASSVDREGGYTF
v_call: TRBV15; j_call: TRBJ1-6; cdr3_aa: CATSRDRGYSPLHF
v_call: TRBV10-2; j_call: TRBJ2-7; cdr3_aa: CASSGTSGAYEQYF
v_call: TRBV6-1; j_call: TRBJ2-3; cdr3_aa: CASRLGGPGDTQYF
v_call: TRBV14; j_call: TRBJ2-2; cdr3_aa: CASSQDLAGETTGELFF
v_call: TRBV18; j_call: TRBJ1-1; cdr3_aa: CASSFDRSEAFF
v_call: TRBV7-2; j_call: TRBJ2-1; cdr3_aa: CASSSGLERNEQFF
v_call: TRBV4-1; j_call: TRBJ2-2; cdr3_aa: CASSQEPEGELFF
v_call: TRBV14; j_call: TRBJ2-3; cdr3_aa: CASSQDRGGNTDTQYF
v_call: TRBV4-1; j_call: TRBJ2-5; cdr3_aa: CASSQPGGGQETQYF
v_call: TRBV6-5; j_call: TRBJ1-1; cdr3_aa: CASSYAGQMNTEAFF
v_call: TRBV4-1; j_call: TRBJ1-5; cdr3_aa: CASSQGQVSNQPQHF
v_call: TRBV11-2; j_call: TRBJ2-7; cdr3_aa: CASSDWGTGGNYEQYF
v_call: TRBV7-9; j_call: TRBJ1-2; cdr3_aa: CASSSNSYGYTF
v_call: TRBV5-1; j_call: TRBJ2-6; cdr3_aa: CASSLEGRAGGANVLTF
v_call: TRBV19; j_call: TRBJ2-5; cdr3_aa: CASSIDFSPIAGGKQTQYF
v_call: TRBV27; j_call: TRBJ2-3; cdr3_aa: CASSFLAGSSTDTQYF
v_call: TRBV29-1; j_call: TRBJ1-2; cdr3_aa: CSVSKGQGANGYTF
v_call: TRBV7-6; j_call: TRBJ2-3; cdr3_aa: CASSGGGGPTDTQYF
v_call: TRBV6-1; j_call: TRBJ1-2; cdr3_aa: CASSEDDRGQYGYTF
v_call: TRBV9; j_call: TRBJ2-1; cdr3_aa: CASSVGTGVYNEQFF
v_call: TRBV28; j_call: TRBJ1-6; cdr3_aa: CASSLSVPNSPLHF
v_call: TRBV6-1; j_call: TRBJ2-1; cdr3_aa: CASSEKGVNYNEQFF
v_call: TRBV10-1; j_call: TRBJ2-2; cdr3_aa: CASSGDREPNTGELFF
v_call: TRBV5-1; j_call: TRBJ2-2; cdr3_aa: CASSSGTGSTGELFF
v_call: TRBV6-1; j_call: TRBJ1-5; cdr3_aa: CASLRQRNQPQHF
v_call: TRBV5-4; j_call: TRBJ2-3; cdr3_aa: CASSTRTGTTDTQYF
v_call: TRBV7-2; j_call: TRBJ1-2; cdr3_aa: CASSSDTPRSYTF
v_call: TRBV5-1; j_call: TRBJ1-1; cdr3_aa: CASSLGAGRVNTEAFF
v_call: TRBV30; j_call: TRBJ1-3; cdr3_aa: CAWSVHTSGNTIYF
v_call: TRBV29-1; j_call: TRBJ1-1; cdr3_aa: CSVEGTEGDTEAFF
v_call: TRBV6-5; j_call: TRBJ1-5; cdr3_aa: CASSRTPDSNQPQHF
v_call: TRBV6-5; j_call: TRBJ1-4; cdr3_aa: CASSYSTLNEKLFF
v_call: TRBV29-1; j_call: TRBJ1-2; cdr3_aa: CSVAGVANYGYTF
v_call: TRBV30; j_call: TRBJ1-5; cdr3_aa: CAWSLGGVQPQHF
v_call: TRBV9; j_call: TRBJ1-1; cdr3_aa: CASSVAGYTEAFF
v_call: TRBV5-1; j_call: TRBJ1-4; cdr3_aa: CASSSFGQGAEKLFF
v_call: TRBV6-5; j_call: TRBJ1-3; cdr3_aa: CASRDTSGNTIYF
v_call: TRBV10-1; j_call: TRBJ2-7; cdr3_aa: CASSEKTGISYEQYF
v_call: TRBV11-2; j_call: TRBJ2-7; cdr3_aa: CASRGREEREQYF
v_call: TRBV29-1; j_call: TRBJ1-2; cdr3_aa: CSVGGTGGNYGYTF
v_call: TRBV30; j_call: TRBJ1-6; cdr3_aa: CAWSVGTNSPLHF
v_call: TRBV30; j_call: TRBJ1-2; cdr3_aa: CAWGRTGGGYTF
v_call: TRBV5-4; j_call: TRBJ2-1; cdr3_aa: CASSLTGTRTYNEQFF